This T cell receptor beta chain was captured in a study of blood T cell repertoires in COVID-19. Study details: Researchers got acute and convalescent COVID-19 samples from the United States, Italy and Spain.

The junction had 7 bases not matched to a gene; V was cut back by 5 bases and J by 5 bases. In germline, CDR1 is SGHRS, CDR2 YFSETQ. The CDR3 is 15 residues long. Authors' analysis steps: Estimated nucleated cell counts came from reference gene primer amplification. Profiling relied on immunoSEQ multiplex PCR, and the TCRdb table lists in-frame clones only, not all of them. The V and J calls and clone size were taken over from that table, and D and trimming were inferred from the DNA. This sample has 150,000 or so clones, with 80% to 90% found just once. The specimen was peripheral blood. This sequence was found in an elderly man with acute or convalescent COVID-19. The chain links TRBV5-1 to TRBJ2-2, with 9 nucleotides matching TRBD1. The CDR3 DNA reads TGCGCCAGCAGGCCGGGACAGGGAAGAACCGGGGAGCTGTTTTTT. It codes for CASRPGQGRTGELFF.